This T cell receptor (beta chain) was sequenced during a study of response to subunit inactivated influenza vaccine. One entry per CDR3 protein, called by TCRdb with MiXCR from the RT-PCR reads. This sample has over 750,000 distinct CDR3 sequences; approximately 22% occur once, and the top ten carry 10% to 13%. The V gene lost 1 base and the J gene lost 6 bases, with 10 bases spanning the gap. The CDR3 spans 13 residues. Germline CDR1 reads MNHEY; CDR2 reads SVGEGT. As regards this clonotype: Its matching antigen is unknown.

Study outcomes and limitations: There was a suggestion from the authors that each seasonal influenza vaccination recruits few new T cells.

This chain uses TRBV6-2 or TRBV6-3 with TRBJ2-7, with D unresolved. Sequenced here: PBMCs from blood, sampled 4 to 6 days after vaccination. The receptor was isolated from a man in his fifties or sixties who received an inactivated influenza vaccine. This chain's CDR3 is CASSYLRSGEQYF. DNA of the CDR3: TGTGCCAGCAGTTACTTAAGGAGTGGCGAGCAGTACTTC.